The 24 T cell receptor beta chains below all came from one sample that was sequenced in a study of blood T cell repertoires in COVID-19 (dated by TCRdb to 2018 to 2021). Library generation was performed with the immunoSEQ multiplex PCR assay. TCRdb obtained this table from immuneACCESS and retained in-frame rearrangements with V and J assigned. These tables miss some clones; where compared with another copy, unresolved V genes account for less than half of the shortfall, and the remainder is unexplained. Present in this sample are fewer than 350,000 clones, roughly 88% of which were seen just once. The ten biggest clones cover about 2.5% of the sample. The sample was PBMCs or T cells enriched from blood (not recorded which). The receptors come from a woman aged 40 to 50 with acute COVID-19.

This rearrangement joins TRBV5-1 to TRBJ2-3, with D unresolved. V was cut by 0 bases and J by 3 bases, with 8 bases left in between. The CDR3 has 14 amino acids. CDR1 and CDR2 (germline): SGHRS, YFSETQ. CDR3 DNA sequence: TGCGCCAGCAGCTTGGTCGAGTCGACAGATACGCAGTATTTT. This sequence encodes CASSLVESTDTQYF.

This clone appeared once. This rearrangement joins TRBV6-4 to TRBJ1-1; D might be TRBD1 (6 bases). Germline loops: CDR1 MRHNA, CDR2 SNTAGT. The V end lost 2 bases, the J end lost 1 base, and 14 bases lay between the germline ends. The CDR3 is 16 amino acids. This CDR3 reads CASSDPDREKNTEAFF. Written as DNA, the CDR3 is TGTGCCAGCAGTGACCCGGACAGAGAAAAGAACACTGAAGCTTTCTTT.

The chain combines TRBV2 with TRBJ1-2; D is unresolved. CDR3 length: 12 residues. V was clipped by 6 bases and J by 8 bases, with 13 bases between them. Germline lookup yields CDR1 SNHLY and CDR2 FYNNEI. The CDR3 here is CASRPEVGGYTF. As DNA, the CDR3 is TGTGCCAGCAGGCCCGAGGTTGGAGGCTACACCTTC.

The rearrangement links TRBV11-3 to TRBJ2-1; 7 bases fit TRBD2. CDR3 size: 15 residues. Trimming cost V 5 bases and J 6 bases; bases outside gene matches: 10. The germline gives CDR1 SGHNT, CDR2 YENEEA. CDR3 loop: CASSLVLGTTNEQFF. CDR3 coding DNA: TGTGCCAGCAGCCTTGTATTAGGGACTACCAATGAGCAGTTCTTC. The full variable domain, with the rest looked up from reference TRBV11-3 and TRBJ2-1, is EAGVVQSPRYKIIEKKQPVAFWCNPISGHNTLYWYLQNLGQGPELLIRYENEEAVDDSQLPKDRFSAERLKGVDSTLKIQPAELGDSAVYLCASSLVLGTTNEQFFGPGTRLTVL.

The V gene is TRBV4-1, the J gene TRBJ2-2; 10 nucleotides agree with TRBD2. Germline CDR1 is MGHRA and CDR2 is YSYEKL. The CDR3 has 16 amino acids. V shed 1 base and J 9 bases; nucleotides not matched to a gene: 8. In DNA, the CDR3 is TGCGCCAGCAGCCAAGGTACCCTAGCGGGGGCCAGGGAGCTGTTTTTT. It specifies CASSQGTLAGARELFF.

CDR3: CASSYFPSGSYEQYF. The CDR3 DNA reads TGTGCCAGCAGTTATTTCCCTAGCGGCTCCTACGAGCAGTACTTC. V is TRBV6-5 and J is TRBJ2-7, with 7 bases lining up with TRBD2. This CDR3 has 15 residues. V dropped 3 bases and J dropped 0; count of bases not matched to a gene: 5. Germline V lookup: CDR1 MNHEY, CDR2 SVGAGI.

The count of this clone is one. The chain recombines TRBV6-5 with TRBJ2-5, with D perhaps TRBD1 (6 bases). Germline V gene sequence: CDR1 MNHEY, CDR2 SVGAGI. The CDR3 has 12 amino acids. Trimming cost V 10 bases and J 7 bases, with 16 bases left between them. CDR3 nucleotides: TGTGCCACCAGCCGGGACACCGGGACCCAGTACTTC. Translation gives CATSRDTGTQYF.

The chain has TRBV7-8 and TRBJ2-7; no clear D. The germline V gene has CDR1 SGHVS and CDR2 FQNEAQ. Deletions cut 0 bases from V and 6 bases from J, with 15 bases between. This CDR3 has 15 amino acids. CDR3 sequence (DNA): TGTGCCAGCAGCTTAGCGGCACGAGGATCTTCCGAGCAGTACTTC. Amino acid sequence: CASSLAARGSSEQYF.

The chain recombines TRBV7-2 with TRBJ2-1; tentative D call: TRBD2 (5 bases). This CDR3 is built from 16 residues. V was cut by 2 bases and J by 4 bases, with 15 bases left in between. Germline CDR1 SGHTA, CDR2 FQGNSA. The CDR3 DNA is TGTGCCAGCAGCTTACGCGGGCCCATTCCATACAATGAGCAGTTCTTC. Translating it yields CASSLRGPIPYNEQFF.

With regard to this clone: One end of the junction does not line up with germline, which may come from a read error. CDR3 nucleotides: TGTGCCTGGAGCACGGACAGGGTAGGGCCCGAGCCTCTCTTC. This translates into CAWSTDRVGPEPLF. The chain combines TRBV30 with TRBJ2-1, with 8 bases matching TRBD1. This CDR3 comprises 14 residues. Germline CDR1 and CDR2: GTSNPN and SVGIG (reference sequence).

The rearrangement uses TRBV11-2 and TRBJ2-3; TRBD1 is a possible D gene (6 bases). Germline V gives CDR1 SGHAT, CDR2 FQNNGV. This CDR3 has 18 residues. The germline V and J ends were trimmed by 5 bases and 2 bases, with 23 bases remaining between them. This chain's CDR3 is CASSRDVGAQWSTDTQYF. Written as DNA, the CDR3 is TGTGCCAGCAGCCGGGATGTGGGGGCGCAGTGGTCCACAGATACGCAGTATTTT.

Worth noting for this clone: This sample also contains other DNA sequences that code for the same CDR3. The gene calls are TRBV2 and TRBJ1-2; D perhaps matches TRBD1 (5 bases). This CDR3 has 13 residues. V was trimmed by 2 bases and J by 1 base, leaving 5 bases between them. Germline-derived CDR1 and CDR2 are SNHLY and FYNNEI. The CDR3, as DNA: TGTGCCAGCAGTGAACAGGGTAACTATGGCTACACCTTC. Its protein is CASSEQGNYGYTF.

The chain links TRBV7-2 to TRBJ1-1; TRBD1 agrees at 8 bases. The CDR3 totals 15 residues. Trimming removed 2 bases from V and 4 bases from J; junction bases left unmatched: 6. Per the germline V gene, CDR1 is SGHTA and CDR2 is FQGNSA. The chain's CDR3 is CASSLSTGGSTEAFF. CDR3 sequence (DNA): TGTGCCAGCAGCTTATCAACAGGGGGAAGCACTGAAGCTTTCTTT.

The chain recombines TRBV18 with TRBJ2-1; 10 nucleotides align to TRBD2. Trimming at V came to 2 bases and at J to 6 bases, leaving 4 bases not matched to a gene. CDR3 length equals 15 residues. Germline V gene data show CDR1 as KGHSH and CDR2 as LQKENI. The CDR3 region is CASSPSGGARNEQFF. The DNA for the CDR3 is TGTGCCAGCTCACCAAGCGGGGGGGCGCGCAATGAGCAGTTCTTC. Based on the CDR3 plus reference TRBV18 and TRBJ2-1, the full variable domain is NAGVMQNPRHLVRRRGQEARLRCSPMKGHSHVYWYRQLPEEGLKFMVYLQKENIIDESGMPKERFSAEFPKEGPSILRIQQVVRGDSAAYFCASSPSGGARNEQFFGPGTRLTVL.

The CDR3 region has the DNA TGTGCCAGCACTACCGGGACAGGGGGAACCTACGAGCAGTACTTC. Translated: CASTTGTGGTYEQYF. V is TRBV6-5 and J is TRBJ2-7; 11 bases agree with TRBD1. V was clipped by 7 bases and J by 2 bases; unmatched bases: 7. Germline loops: CDR1 MNHEY, CDR2 SVGAGI. This CDR3 has 15 amino acids.

The CDR3 nucleotides read TGTGCCAGCAGTGACGACAGGGTCTATAGCAATCAGCCCCAGCATTTT. Translated: CASSDDRVYSNQPQHF. The gene calls are TRBV6-1 and TRBJ1-5; 7 nucleotides match TRBD1. This CDR3 contains 16 residues. The germline V gene encodes CDR1 MNHNS and CDR2 SASEGT. The junction had 5 bases not matched to a gene; V was cut back by 3 bases and J by 0 bases.

The chain is built from TRBV3-1 (or the pseudogene TRBV3-2) and TRBJ2-5; TRBD2 agrees at 7 bases. Germline V gene lookup returns CDR1 LGHDT and CDR2 YNNKEL (reference sequence). The V segment lost 4 bases and the J segment 5 bases; nucleotides outside the gene matches: 13. The CDR3 has 16 amino acids. The CDR3 DNA follows: TGTGCCAGCAGCCCAGGTGGGCGGGGGTTCGGGGAGACCCAGTACTTC. Translating it yields CASSPGGRGFGETQYF.

The rearrangement links TRBV7-9 to TRBJ1-1, with D perhaps TRBD1 (5 bases). Germline values: CDR1 SEHNR, CDR2 FQNEAQ (reference sequence). V was pared by 5 bases and J by 5 bases, with 12 bases between. The CDR3 consists of 13 residues. The chain's CDR3 is CASSGRGETEAFF. CDR3 bases: TGTGCCAGCAGCGGCCGGGGGGAGACTGAAGCTTTCTTT.

This clone was counted a few times. The chain uses TRBV2 and TRBJ1-6; weak D call: TRBD1 (6 bases). The CDR3 extends over 15 amino acids. V was pared by 4 bases and J by 7 bases, with 14 bases between. Germline V gene data show CDR1 as SNHLY and CDR2 as FYNNEI. DNA for the CDR3: TGTGCCAGCAGTGCCGGCCAGGGGAACAATTCACCCCTCCACTTT. Translating gives CASSAGQGNNSPLHF.

The V and J genes are TRBV28 and TRBJ1-6; 7 positions agree with TRBD1. This CDR3 spans 14 amino acids. Unmatched junction bases numbered 8, after V lost 6 bases and J lost 9 bases. Germline CDR1 is MDHEN and CDR2 is SYDVKM. CDR3 nucleotides: TGTGCCAGCAGGCGGGACAGAAGTAGTTCACCCCTCCACTTT. It translates to CASRRDRSSSPLHF.

V usage is TRBV11-2 and J usage is TRBJ2-5; D may be TRBD1 (7 bases). Germline CDR1 is SGHAT and CDR2 is FQNNGV. V was shortened by 0 bases and J by 9 bases, with 23 bases between the two germline ends. This CDR3 region has 17 residues. Here the CDR3 DNA reads TGTGCCAGCAGCTTAGATCGTGGCGGGACAGCGAGGGGAGCCCAGTACTTC. Its translation: CASSLDRGGTARGAQYF.

The rearrangement links TRBV2 to TRBJ1-5; D gene ambiguous. Trimming shortened V by 7 bases and J by 4 bases, and 11 bases separated the two germline ends. Per the germline V gene, CDR1 is SNHLY and CDR2 is FYNNEI. The CDR3 runs 13 residues. The CDR3: CASTGRLNQPQHF. DNA for the CDR3: TGTGCCAGCACTGGCAGATTAAATCAGCCCCAGCATTTT.

The chain recombines TRBV19 with TRBJ2-7; 7 bases agree with TRBD2. The CDR3 consists of 14 residues. Germline loops: CDR1 LNHDA, CDR2 SQIVND (reference sequence). Trimming removed 5 bases from V and 0 bases from J; junction bases left unmatched: 4. CDR3 in DNA: TGTGCCAGTAGTCTGCGCGGGGGCTCCTACGAGCAGTACTTC. It translates to CASSLRGGSYEQYF.

The rearrangement uses TRBV19 and TRBJ2-3, with 8 bases lining up with TRBD1. Germline-derived CDR1 and CDR2 are LNHDA and SQIVND (reference sequence). With 7 bases clipped from V and 7 bases from J, the junction kept 10 bases outside the gene matches. This CDR3 has 14 amino acids. CDR3 residues: CASTPQGAQNTQYF. The CDR3 DNA follows: TGTGCCAGTACCCCCCAGGGGGCGCAAAATACGCAGTATTTT.